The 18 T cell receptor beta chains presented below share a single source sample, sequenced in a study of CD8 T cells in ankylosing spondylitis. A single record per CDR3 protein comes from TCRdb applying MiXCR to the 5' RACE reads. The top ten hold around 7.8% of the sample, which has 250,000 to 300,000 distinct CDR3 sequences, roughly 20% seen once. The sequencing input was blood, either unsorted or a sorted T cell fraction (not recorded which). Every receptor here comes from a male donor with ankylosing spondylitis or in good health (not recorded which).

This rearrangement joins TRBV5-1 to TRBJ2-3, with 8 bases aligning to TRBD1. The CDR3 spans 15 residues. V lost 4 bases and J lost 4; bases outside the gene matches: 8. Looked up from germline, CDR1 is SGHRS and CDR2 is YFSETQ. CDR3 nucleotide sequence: TGCGCCAGCAGCGAGACAGGGGTTACTGCAGATACGCAGTATTTT. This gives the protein CASSETGVTADTQYF.

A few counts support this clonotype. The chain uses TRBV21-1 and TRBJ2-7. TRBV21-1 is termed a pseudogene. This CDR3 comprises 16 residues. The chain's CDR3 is CASSKPSGETTYEQYV. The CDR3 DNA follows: TGTGCCAGCAGCAAGCCTTCAGGTGAAACAACCTACGAGCAGTACGTC.

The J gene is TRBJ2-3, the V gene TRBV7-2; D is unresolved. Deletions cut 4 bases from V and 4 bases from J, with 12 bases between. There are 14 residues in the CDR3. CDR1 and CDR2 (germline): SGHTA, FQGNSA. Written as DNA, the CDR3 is TGTGCCAGCAGCTCCTTAAGCGCCCCAGATACGCAGTATTTT. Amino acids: CASSSLSAPDTQYF.

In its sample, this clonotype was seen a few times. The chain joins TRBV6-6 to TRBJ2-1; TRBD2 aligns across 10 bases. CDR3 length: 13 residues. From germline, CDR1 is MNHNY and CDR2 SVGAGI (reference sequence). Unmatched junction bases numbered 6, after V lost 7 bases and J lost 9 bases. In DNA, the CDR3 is TGTGCCAGCAAGGCTAGCGGGAGTTTTGAGCAGTTCTTC. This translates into CASKASGSFEQFF.

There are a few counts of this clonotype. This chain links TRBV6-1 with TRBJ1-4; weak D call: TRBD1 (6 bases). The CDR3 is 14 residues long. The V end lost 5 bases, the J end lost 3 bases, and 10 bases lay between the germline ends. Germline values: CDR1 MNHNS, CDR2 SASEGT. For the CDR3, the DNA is TGTGCCAGCAGTACAGGGAAGGCTAATGAAAAACTGTTTTTT. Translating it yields CASSTGKANEKLFF.

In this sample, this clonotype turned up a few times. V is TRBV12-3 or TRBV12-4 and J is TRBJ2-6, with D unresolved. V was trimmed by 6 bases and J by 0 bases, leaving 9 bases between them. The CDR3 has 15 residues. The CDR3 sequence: CASRLWGSGANVLTF. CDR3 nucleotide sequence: TGTGCCAGCAGACTCTGGGGCTCTGGGGCCAACGTCCTGACTTTC.

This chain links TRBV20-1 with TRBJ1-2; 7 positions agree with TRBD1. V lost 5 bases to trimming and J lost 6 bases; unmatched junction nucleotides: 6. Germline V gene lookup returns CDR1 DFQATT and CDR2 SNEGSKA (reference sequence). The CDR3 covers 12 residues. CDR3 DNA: TGCAGTGCTGGGACAGCCCCCGATGGCTACACCTTC. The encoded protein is CSAGTAPDGYTF.

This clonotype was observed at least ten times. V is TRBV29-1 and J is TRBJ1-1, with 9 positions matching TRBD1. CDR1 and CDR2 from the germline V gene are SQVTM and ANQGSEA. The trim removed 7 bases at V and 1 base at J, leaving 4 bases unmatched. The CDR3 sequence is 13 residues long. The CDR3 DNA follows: TGCAGCGGGGACAGGGATCGGAACACTGAAGCTTTCTTT. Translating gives CSGDRDRNTEAFF.

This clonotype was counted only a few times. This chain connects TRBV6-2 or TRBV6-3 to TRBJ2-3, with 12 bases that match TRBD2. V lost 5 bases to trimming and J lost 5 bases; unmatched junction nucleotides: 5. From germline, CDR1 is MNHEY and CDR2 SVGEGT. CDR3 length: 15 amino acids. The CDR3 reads CASSRTSGMEDTQYF. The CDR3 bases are TGTGCCAGCAGTAGGACTAGCGGGATGGAAGATACGCAGTATTTT.

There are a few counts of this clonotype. The chain's CDR3 is CASSLQGRTGELFF. The CDR3, as DNA: TGTGCCAGCAGTTTACAGGGTCGGACCGGGGAGCTGTTTTTT. The chain joins TRBV12-3 or TRBV12-4 to TRBJ2-2; the D gene is possibly TRBD1 (5 bases). The CDR3 sequence is 14 residues long. Trimming took 2 bases from V and 5 from J, leaving 9 bases between them.

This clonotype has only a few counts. CDR3 protein: CASSYSGTSTDTQYF. CDR3 DNA: TGTGCCAGCAGTTACTCCGGGACTAGCACAGATACGCAGTATTTT. The chain has TRBV6-5 and TRBJ2-3; D might be TRBD2 (6 bases). Germline loops: CDR1 MNHEY, CDR2 SVGAGI. The V and J ends lost 0 bases and 0 bases respectively, with 7 bases between them. The CDR3 is 15 amino acids.

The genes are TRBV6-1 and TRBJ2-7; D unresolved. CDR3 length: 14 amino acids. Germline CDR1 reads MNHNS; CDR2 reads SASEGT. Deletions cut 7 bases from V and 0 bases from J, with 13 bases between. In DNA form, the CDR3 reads TGTGCCAGCATGATAGGGTTTAGCTCCTACGAGCAGTACGTC. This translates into CASMIGFSSYEQYV.

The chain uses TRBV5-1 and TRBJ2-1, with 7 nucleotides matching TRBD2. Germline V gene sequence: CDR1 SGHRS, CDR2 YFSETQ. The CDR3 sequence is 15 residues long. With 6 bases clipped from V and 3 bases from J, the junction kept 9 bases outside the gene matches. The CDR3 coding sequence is TGCGCCAGCACCCTGCAGCTAGCGGACTACAATGAGCAGTTCTTC. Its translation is CASTLQLADYNEQFF.

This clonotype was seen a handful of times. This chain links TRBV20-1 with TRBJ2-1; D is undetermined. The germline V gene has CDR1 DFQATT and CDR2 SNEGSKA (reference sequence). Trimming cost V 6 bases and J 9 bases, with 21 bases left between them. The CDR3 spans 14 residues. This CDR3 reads CSALAAAALGEQFF. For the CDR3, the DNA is TGCAGTGCCCTGGCCGCAGCTGCTCTAGGTGAGCAGTTCTTC.

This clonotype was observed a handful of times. In DNA form, the CDR3 reads TGTGCCAGCCTTGACGGGGGAAACTGGGGCAATCAGCCCCAGCATTTT. Translated, it gives CASLDGGNWGNQPQHF. J is TRBJ1-5 and V is TRBV12-3 or TRBV12-4, with a tentative D call TRBD1 (5 bases). The V gene lost 8 bases and the J gene lost 2 bases, with 19 bases spanning the gap. The CDR3 contains 16 residues.

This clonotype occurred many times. In DNA form, the CDR3 reads TGCGCCAGCAGCTTGTTTTCGGGGGCTCAGACAGATACGCAGTATTTT. Protein: CASSLFSGAQTDTQYF. The chain uses TRBV5-1 and TRBJ2-3; TRBD1 or TRBD2 may be the D gene (6 bases each). This CDR3 region has 16 residues. V lost 1 base and J 3 bases, leaving 15 bases between the germline ends. Germline assignment: CDR1 SGHRS and CDR2 YFSETQ.

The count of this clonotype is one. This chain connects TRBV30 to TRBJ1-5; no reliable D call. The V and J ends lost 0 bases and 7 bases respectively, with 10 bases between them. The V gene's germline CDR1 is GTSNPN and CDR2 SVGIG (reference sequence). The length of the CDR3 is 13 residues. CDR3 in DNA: TGTGCCTGGAGTGTAAGCCAGCAGCAGCCCCAGCATTTT. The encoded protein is CAWSVSQQQPQHF.

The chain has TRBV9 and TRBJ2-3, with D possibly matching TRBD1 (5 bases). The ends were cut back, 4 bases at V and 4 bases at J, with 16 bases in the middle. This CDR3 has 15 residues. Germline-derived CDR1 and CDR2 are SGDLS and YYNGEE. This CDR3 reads CASSLGQGVPDTQYF. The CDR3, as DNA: TGTGCCAGCAGCCTTGGTCAGGGTGTCCCAGATACGCAGTATTTT.